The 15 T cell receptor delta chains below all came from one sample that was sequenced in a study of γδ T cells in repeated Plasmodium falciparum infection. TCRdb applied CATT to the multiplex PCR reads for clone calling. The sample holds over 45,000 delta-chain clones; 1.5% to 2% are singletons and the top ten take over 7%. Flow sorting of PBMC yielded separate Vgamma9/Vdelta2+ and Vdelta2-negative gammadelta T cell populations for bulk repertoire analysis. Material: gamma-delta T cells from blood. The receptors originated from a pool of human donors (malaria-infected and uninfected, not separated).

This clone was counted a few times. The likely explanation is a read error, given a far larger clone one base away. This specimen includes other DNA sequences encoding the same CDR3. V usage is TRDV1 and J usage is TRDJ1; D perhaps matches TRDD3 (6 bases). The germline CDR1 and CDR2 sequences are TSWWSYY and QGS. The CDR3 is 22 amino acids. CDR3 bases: TGTGCTCTTGGGGAACCTCGGAGAAGAGATACGCGGACACCATTCCACACCGATAAGCTCATCTTT. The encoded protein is CALGEPRRRDTRTPFHTDKLIF.

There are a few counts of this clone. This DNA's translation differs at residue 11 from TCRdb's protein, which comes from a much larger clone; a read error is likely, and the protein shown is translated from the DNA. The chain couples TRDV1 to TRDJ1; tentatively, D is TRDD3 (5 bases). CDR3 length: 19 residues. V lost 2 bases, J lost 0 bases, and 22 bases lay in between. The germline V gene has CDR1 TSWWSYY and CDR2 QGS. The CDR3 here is CALGEEEGTWEMYTDKLIF. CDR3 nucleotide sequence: TGTGCTCTTGGGGAAGAAGAAGGGACCTGGGAGATGTACACCGATAAACTCATCTTT.

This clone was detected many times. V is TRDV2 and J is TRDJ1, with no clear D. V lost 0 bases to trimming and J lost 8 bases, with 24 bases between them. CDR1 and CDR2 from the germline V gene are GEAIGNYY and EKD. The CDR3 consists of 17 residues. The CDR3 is CACDTVSTVSEGVKLIF. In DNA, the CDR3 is TGTGCCTGTGACACCGTTTCTACCGTCTCTGAGGGAGTGAAACTCATCTTT.

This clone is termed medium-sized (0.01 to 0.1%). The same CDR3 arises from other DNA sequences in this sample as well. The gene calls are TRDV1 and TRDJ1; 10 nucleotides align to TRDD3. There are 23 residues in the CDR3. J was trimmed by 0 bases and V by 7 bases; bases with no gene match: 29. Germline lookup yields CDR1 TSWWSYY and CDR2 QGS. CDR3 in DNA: TGTGCTCTTGCGGGGCCTTCCTCCACTATCTACTGGGGGATTTCGCCCCACACCGATAAACTCATCTTT. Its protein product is CALAGPSSTIYWGISPHTDKLIF.

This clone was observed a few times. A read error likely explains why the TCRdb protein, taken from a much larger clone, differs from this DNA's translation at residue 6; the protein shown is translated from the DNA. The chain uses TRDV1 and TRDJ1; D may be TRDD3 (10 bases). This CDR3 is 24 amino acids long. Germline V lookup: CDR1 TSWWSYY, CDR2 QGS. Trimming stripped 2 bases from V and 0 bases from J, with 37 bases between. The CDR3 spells CALGEVGLPTKHTGGFLYTDKLIF. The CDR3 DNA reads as TGTGCTCTTGGGGAAGTCGGCCTTCCTACGAAACATACTGGGGGATTCCTATACACCGATAAACTCATCTTT.

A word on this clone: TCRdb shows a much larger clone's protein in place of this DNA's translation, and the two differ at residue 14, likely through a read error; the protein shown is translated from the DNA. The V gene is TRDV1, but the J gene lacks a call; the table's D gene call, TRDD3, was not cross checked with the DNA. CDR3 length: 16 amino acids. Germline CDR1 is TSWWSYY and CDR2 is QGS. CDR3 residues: CALGELGDSLTAQPFF. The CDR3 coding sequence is TGTGCTCTTGGGGAATTGGGGGATAGTTTGACAGCACAACCCTTCTTT.

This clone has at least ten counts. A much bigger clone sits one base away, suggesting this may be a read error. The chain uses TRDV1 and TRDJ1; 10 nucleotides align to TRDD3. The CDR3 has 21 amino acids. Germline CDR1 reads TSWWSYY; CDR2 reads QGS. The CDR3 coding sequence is TGTGCTCTTGGGGAAATTGGCCTAAATACCATTACTGGGGGATGTTCCGACAAACTCATCTTT. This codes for CALGEIGLNTITGGCSDKLIF.

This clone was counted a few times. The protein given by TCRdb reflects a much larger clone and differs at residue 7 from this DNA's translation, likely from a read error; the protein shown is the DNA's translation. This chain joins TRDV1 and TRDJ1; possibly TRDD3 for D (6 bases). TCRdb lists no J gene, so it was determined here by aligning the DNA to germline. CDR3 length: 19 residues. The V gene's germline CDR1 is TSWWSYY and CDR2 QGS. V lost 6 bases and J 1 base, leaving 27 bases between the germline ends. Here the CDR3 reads CALGPYPRGNSRPTDKLIF. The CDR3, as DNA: TGTGCTCTTGGCCCTTACCCCCGGGGGAACTCGCGTCCCACCGATAAACTCATCTTT.

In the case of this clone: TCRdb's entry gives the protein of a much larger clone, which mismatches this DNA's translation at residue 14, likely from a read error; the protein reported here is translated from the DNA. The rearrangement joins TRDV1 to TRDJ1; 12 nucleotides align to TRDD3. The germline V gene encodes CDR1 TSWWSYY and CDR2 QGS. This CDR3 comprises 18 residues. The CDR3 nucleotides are TGTGCTGTTGGGGGCGTCTCGCACTGGGGGATACTTGGCGGTAAACTCATCTTT. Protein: CAVGGVSHWGILGGKLIF.

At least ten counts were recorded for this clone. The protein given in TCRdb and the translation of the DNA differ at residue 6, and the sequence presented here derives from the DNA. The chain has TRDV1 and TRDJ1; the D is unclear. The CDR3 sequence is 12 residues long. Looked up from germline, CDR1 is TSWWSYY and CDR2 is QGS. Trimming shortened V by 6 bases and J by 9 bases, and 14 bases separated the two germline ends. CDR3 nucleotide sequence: TGTGCTCTTGGTCGGTGGCTAGGAGAACTCATCTTT. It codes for CALGRWLGELIF.

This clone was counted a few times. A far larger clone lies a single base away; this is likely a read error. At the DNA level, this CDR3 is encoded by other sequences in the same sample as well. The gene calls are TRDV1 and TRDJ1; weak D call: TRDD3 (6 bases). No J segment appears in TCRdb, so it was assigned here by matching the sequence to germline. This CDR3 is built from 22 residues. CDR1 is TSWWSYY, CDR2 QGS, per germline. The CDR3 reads CALGDGRVSGFSGEPYTDKLIF. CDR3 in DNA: TGTGCCCTTGGGGATGGTAGAGTCTCGGGGTTCTCGGGGGAACCTTACACCGATAAACTCATCTTT.

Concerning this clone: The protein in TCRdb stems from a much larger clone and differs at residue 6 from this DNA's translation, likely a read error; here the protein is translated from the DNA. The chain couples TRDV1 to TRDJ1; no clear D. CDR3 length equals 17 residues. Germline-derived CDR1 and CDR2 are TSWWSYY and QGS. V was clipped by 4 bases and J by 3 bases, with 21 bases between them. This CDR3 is CALGARRSTYGSDKLIF. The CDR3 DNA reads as TGTGCTCTTGGGGCCCGTCGGTCTACTTATGGCTCCGATAAACTCATCTTT.

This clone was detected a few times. CDR3 sequence (DNA): TGTGCTCTTGGGGAACCGCGCCTTCCGTCGGAGGAAGATAAACTCATCTTT. Its protein is CALGEPRLPSEEDKLIF. V is TRDV1 and J is TRDJ1; D possibly corresponds to TRDD2 (6 bases). TCRdb is silent on the J gene; assignment here came from matching the DNA to germline. Germline V gives CDR1 TSWWSYY, CDR2 QGS. Trimming cost V 1 base and J 5 bases, with 20 bases left between them. The CDR3 covers 17 residues.

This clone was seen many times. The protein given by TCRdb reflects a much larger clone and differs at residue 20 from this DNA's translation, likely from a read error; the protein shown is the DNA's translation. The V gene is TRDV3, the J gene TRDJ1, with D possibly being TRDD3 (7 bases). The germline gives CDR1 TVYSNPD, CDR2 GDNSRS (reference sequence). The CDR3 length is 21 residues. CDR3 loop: CAFRAPSPLGAIWAYTDKLTF. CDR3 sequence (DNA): TGTGCCTTTAGAGCGCCTTCCCCCCTGGGGGCCATATGGGCGTACACCGATAAACTCACCTTT.

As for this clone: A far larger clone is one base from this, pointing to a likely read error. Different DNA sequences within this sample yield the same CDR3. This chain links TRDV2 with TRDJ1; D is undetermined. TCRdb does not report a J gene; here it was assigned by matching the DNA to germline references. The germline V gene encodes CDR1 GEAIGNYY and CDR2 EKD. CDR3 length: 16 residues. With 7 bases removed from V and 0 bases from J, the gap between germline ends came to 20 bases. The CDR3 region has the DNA TGTGCCTGCGACGCTCTATATACCTTGTACACCGATAAACTCATCTTT. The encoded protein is CACDALYTLYTDKLIF.